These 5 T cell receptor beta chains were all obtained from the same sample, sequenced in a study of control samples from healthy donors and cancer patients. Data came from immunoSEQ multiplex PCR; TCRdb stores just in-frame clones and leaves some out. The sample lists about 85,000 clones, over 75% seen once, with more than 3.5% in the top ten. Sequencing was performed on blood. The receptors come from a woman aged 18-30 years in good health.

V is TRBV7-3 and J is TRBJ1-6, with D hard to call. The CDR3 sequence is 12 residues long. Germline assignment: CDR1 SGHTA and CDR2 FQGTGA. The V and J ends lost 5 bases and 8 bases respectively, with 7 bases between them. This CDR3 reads CASSPGDSPLHF. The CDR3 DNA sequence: TGTGCCAGCAGCCCAGGCGATTCACCCCTCCACTTT.

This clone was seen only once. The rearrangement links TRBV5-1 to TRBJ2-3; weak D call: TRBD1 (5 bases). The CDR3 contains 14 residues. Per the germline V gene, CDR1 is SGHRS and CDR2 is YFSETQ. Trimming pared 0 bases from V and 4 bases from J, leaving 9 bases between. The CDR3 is CASSLVGAPDTQYF. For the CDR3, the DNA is TGCGCCAGCAGCTTGGTAGGGGCTCCAGATACGCAGTATTTT.

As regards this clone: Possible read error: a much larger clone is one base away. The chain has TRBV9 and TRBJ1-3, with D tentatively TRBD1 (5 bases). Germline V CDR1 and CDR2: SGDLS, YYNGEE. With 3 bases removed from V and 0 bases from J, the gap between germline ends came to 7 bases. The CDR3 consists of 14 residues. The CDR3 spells CASSGGFSGNTIYF. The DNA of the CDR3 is TGTGCCAGCAGCGGGGGGTTCTCTGGAAACACCATATATTTT.

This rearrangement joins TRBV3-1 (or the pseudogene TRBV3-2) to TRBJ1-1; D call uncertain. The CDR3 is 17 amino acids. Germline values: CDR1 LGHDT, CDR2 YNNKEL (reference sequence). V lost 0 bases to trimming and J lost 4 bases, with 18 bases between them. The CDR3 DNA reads TGTGCCAGCAGCCAAGATACGGGGAGCCTCGGGGTCACTGAAGCTTTCTTT. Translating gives CASSQDTGSLGVTEAFF.

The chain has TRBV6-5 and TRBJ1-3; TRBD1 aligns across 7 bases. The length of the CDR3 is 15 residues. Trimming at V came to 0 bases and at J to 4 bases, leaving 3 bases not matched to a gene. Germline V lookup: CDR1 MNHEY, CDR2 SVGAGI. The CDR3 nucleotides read TGTGCCAGCAGTTACTCTGTGACAGGGGGAAACACCATATATTTT. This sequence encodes CASSYSVTGGNTIYF.